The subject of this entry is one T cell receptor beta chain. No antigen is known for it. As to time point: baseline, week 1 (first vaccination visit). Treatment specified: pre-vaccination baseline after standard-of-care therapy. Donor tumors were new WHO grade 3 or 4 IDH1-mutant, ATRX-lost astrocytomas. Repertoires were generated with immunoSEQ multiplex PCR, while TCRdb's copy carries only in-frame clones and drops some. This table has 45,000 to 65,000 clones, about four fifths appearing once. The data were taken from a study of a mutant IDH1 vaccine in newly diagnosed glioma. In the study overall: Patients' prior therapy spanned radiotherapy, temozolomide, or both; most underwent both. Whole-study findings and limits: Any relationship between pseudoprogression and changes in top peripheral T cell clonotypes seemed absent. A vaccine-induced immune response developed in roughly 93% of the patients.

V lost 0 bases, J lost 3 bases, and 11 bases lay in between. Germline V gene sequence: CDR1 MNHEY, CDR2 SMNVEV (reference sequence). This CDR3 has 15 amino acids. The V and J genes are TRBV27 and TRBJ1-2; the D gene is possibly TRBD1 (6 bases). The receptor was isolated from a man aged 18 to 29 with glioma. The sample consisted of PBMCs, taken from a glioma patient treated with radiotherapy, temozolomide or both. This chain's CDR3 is CASSLSRGGHYGYTF. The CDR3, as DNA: TGTGCCAGCAGTTTATCGAGGGGGGGACACTATGGCTACACCTTC.